This note documents a single T cell receptor beta chain sequence. The antigen is undetermined. The CDR3 has 14 amino acids. Per germline, CDR1 LGHDT and CDR2 YNNKEL (reference sequence). V lost 4 bases to trimming and J lost 5 bases, with 14 bases between them. For approximately eleven days, 10^5 sorted CD4+ cells grew with T cell-depleted PBMCs and CEF. Some clones are missing from TCRdb's copy, which holds only in-frame ones; the method was immunoSEQ multiplex PCR. The sample includes about 43,000 clones, over 75% of them seen just once. This entry is derived from a study of CD4 T cells in relation to SARS-CoV-2 and coronaviruses. Whole-study context: TCR beta CDR3s were sequenced after roughly 10-day antigen culture of PBMCs. A couple of subjects were Hispanic; patients were roughly 8 males and a few females. The HLA restriction of the shared crossreactive spike epitopes was mapped.

Sequencing used naive CD4+ T cells from PBMCs, cultured in vitro. Specified subset: naive CD4+ T cells isolated by negative enrichment. This TCR was recovered from an adult with COVID-19. The chain joins TRBV3-1 (or the pseudogene TRBV3-2) to TRBJ1-2; D is ambiguous. The CDR3: CASSPPFSGYGYTF. CDR3 nucleotide sequence: TGTGCCAGCAGCCCCCCTTTCTCGGGGTATGGCTACACCTTC.